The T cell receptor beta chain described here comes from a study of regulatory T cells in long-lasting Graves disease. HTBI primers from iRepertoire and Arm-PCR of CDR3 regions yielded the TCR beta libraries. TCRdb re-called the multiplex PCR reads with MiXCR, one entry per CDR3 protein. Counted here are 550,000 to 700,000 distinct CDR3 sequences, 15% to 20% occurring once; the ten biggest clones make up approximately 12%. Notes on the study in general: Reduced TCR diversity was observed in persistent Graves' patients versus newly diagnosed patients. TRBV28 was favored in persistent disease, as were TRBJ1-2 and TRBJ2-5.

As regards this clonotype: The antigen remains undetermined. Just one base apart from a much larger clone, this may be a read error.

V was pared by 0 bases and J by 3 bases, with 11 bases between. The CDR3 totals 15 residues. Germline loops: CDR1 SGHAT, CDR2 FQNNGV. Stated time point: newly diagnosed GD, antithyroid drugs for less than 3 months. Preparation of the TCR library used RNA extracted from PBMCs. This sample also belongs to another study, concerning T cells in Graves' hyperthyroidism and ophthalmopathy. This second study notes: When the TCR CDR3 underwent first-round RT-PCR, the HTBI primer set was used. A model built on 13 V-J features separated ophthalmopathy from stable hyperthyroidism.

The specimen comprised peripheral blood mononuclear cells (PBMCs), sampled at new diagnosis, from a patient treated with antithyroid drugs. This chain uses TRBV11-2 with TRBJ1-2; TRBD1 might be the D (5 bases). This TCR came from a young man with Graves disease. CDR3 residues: CASSLERGPDYGYTF. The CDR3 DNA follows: TGTGCCAGCAGCTTAGAGCGGGGCCCTGACTATGGCTACACCTTC.